This T cell receptor (beta chain) was found in a study of OX40 agonist ivuxolimab in advanced cancers. Across the study: Of mixed ages from about 20 to 80 and averaging approximately 60 years, the group was about 80% male. Partial responses were achieved by three patients, one with hepatocellular carcinoma and two with cutaneous melanoma. Whole-study results and caveats: Some nonresponders also had low normalized T-cell clonal expansion. At 0.1 to 3.0 mg/kg, clonal expansion of CD4+ and CD8+ blood T cells had occurred by week 6.

Profiling relied on immunoSEQ multiplex PCR, and the TCRdb table lists in-frame clones only, not all of them. The sample comprises approximately 69,000 clones, nearly 90% of which are singletons, and about 10% rests with the top ten. Turning to this clone: What it recognizes is unknown.

The trim removed 0 bases at V and 5 bases at J, leaving 6 bases unmatched. The CDR3 contains 15 residues. CDR1 and CDR2 from the germline V gene are SGHTA and FQGTGA. The TCR was taken from an adult with an advanced solid tumor such as melanoma, head and neck, liver or kidney cancer. Sequences were derived from CD4+ or CD8+ T cells sorted from blood, sampled in a trial of the OX40 agonist ivuxolimab. This chain joins TRBV7-3 and TRBJ2-5; 7 bases agree with TRBD2. The CDR3 sequence: CASSLTGGPWETQYF. The CDR3 region has the DNA TGTGCCAGCAGCTTAACGGGAGGGCCGTGGGAGACCCAGTACTTC.